Listed below are T cell receptor beta chains from one sample, sequenced in a study of graft-versus-host responses after intestinal transplantation. Antigens for these TCRs are unknown. This table comes from immunoSEQ multiplex PCR, and its TCRdb copy is limited to in-frame clones, with some not included. The data hold more than 90,000 clones, with around nine tenths observed a single time. Sequenced material: unstimulated CD4+ T cells sorted from spleen or lymph node cells, taken before transplant. The source of these receptors is a human donor who was the organ donor for an intestinal transplant. CDR3s include the opening cysteine and the closing phenylalanine or tryptophan. Each record gives: CDR3 protein, V gene, J gene, D gene. A D gene is named only where the DNA matches it firmly.

CASREWTGSTYEQYF,TRBV5-8,TRBJ2-7,TRBD1
CASSLVVGNPRNTIYF,TRBV7-2,TRBJ1-3,.
CASTSGGSIYNEQFF,TRBV7-8,TRBJ2-1,TRBD2
CSATGYEQYF,TRBV20-1,TRBJ2-7,.
CAWSVFTYGYTF,TRBV30,TRBJ1-2,.
CASSPLAGAGGKYF,TRBV5-1,TRBJ2-3,TRBD2
CASSLQPGGLRDATELFF,TRBV7-8,TRBJ2-2,TRBD1
CASSRDRDDEQYF,TRBV7-7,TRBJ2-7,TRBD1
CAISDGETQYF,TRBV10-3,TRBJ2-5,.
CASTGAGFYGYTF,TRBV6-5,TRBJ1-2,.
CASSQERGLAGISAGELFF,TRBV4-1,TRBJ2-2,TRBD2
CASSNSGRVGTDTQYF,TRBV19,TRBJ2-3,TRBD2
CASSDPYVGPAASTDTQYF,TRBV6-4,TRBJ2-3,.
CASSEFGGVSNQPQHF,TRBV6-1,TRBJ1-5,.
CASSPRTGGNEQFF,TRBV18,TRBJ2-1,TRBD1
CSARAYNEQFF,TRBV20-1,TRBJ2-1,.
CATRTGGYEQYF,TRBV28,TRBJ2-7,TRBD1
CASSQEGLDRGFPYEQYF,TRBV4-1,TRBJ2-7,TRBD1
CAIMRDSANNEQFF,TRBV10-3,TRBJ2-1,.
CASSQTSGSYNEQFF,TRBV10-2,TRBJ2-1,TRBD2
CASSETSEQYF,TRBV6-1,TRBJ2-7,.
CASSLGASTDTQYF,TRBV5-1,TRBJ2-3,.
CASTRGLKQYF,TRBV2,TRBJ2-7,TRBD1
CASSFHMLAESTDTQYF,TRBV28,TRBJ2-3,TRBD2
CASSRRLEREPGQYF,TRBV5-6,TRBJ2-7,TRBD2
CTSSSNRGRSDFRYGYTF,TRBV27,TRBJ1-2,TRBD1
CAWSLGWTSSRNEQFF,TRBV30,TRBJ2-1,TRBD2
CASSLGVGARLGETQYF,TRBV5-1,TRBJ2-5,.
CASSYDRGRDQPQHF,TRBV28,TRBJ1-5,TRBD1
CASSLGDRLNTEAFF,TRBV7-9,TRBJ1-1,TRBD1
CSVGPGGTGELFF,TRBV29-1,TRBJ2-2,.
CASSYSGANTQYF,TRBV6-9,TRBJ2-3,.
CASRWGLAGDEQYF,TRBV5-1,TRBJ2-7,TRBD2
CASSQVGTGGSEQYF,TRBV4-1,TRBJ2-7,TRBD1
CASSERDSYGYTF,TRBV6-5,TRBJ1-2,.
CASSYSVLREQYF,TRBV6-6,TRBJ2-7,.
CASSSARLAQVYEQYF,TRBV7-8,TRBJ2-7,TRBD2
CASSSRDREQEQYF,TRBV7-8,TRBJ2-7,TRBD1
CASSQVPGGDYNEQFF,TRBV4-3,TRBJ2-1,.
CASSWGQVGGYTF,TRBV5-8,TRBJ1-2,.
CASSLKGPASGRAGELFF,TRBV7-3,TRBJ2-2,TRBD2
CASSRDGSYGYTF,TRBV2,TRBJ1-2,.
CASSGTSGSHQETQYF,TRBV2,TRBJ2-5,TRBD2
CASSPAGTRSYNEQFF,TRBV7-2,TRBJ2-1,TRBD2
CASRRTSRTGELFF,TRBV2,TRBJ2-2,.
CASSLDLAGTDTQYF,TRBV7-2,TRBJ2-3,TRBD2
CASSPIRNEKLFF,TRBV18,TRBJ1-4,.
CASTGEFSYEQYF,TRBV5-1,TRBJ2-7,.
CASSLSGGGSYEQYF,TRBV7-3,TRBJ2-7,TRBD2
CASSVGGETQYF,TRBV9,TRBJ2-5,.
CASSFIGDFSYEQYF,TRBV28,TRBJ2-7,.
CASSLAGGTYNEQFF,TRBV7-3,TRBJ2-1,TRBD2